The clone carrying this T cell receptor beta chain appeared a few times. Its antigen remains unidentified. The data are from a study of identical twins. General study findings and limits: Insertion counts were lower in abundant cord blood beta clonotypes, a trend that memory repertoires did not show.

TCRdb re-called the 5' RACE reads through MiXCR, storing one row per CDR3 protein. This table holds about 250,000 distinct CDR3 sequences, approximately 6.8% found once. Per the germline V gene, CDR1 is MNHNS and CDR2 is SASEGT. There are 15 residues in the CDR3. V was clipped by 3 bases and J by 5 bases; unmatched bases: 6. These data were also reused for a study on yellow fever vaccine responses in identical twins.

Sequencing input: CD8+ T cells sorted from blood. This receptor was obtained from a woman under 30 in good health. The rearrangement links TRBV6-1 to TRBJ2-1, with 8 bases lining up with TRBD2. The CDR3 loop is CASSEVAGINNEQFF. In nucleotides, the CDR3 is TGTGCCAGCAGTGAGGTAGCGGGGATCAACAATGAGCAGTTCTTC.